This T cell receptor beta chain was recovered during a study of blood T cell repertoires in COVID-19. Study at large: PBMCs, B-cell-depleted T cells, or T cells provided the cDNA or gDNA that made up the material.

V was trimmed by 6 bases and J by 0 bases, leaving 8 bases between them. Germline lookup yields CDR1 ENHRY and CDR2 SYGVKD. The CDR3 consists of 13 residues. Sequencing used immunoSEQ multiplex PCR; TCRdb keeps in-frame clones, though not all of them. Among a few hundred thousand clones listed, around 90% were seen once. The receptor's source is a woman in her forties or fifties who had recovered from COVID-19. The V call is TRBV10-3, the J call TRBJ1-2; a possible D gene is TRBD1 (5 bases). Sequencing was done on a sample of peripheral blood. CDR3 coding DNA: TGTGCCATCAGGGAGACAGCTAACTATGGCTACACCTTC. Translation: CAIRETANYGYTF.